The subject of this entry is one T cell receptor (beta chain). The data originate from a study of blood T cell repertoires in COVID-19. As for the study in general: Acute-phase and convalescent COVID-19 samples originated in the United States, Italy and Spain.

Only in-frame clones appear in the TCRdb table, and some are missing; sequencing was by immunoSEQ multiplex PCR. The data show about 150,000 clones, with 84% seen just once and around 2.1% held by the top ten. The ends lost 0 bases at V and 12 bases at J; junction bases unmatched: 12. The CDR3 sequence is 16 residues long. Germline lookup yields CDR1 SGHDT and CDR2 YYEEEE. The sample consisted of peripheral blood. The clonotype originates from a man in his 70s with acute or convalescent COVID-19. The rearrangement joins TRBV5-6 to TRBJ1-4; 9 positions agree with TRBD1. CDR3 sequence (DNA): TGTGCCAGCAGCTTGGCCGGGACAGGGTCCCTGGGGGAACTGTTTTTT. Amino acid sequence: CASSLAGTGSLGELFF.